Sequencing of this TCR beta chain was carried out in a study of beta chain features in type 1 diabetes. Since all of the isolated RNA was reverse transcribed, expressed TCRB transcripts were what got sequenced. The protocol was immunoSEQ multiplex PCR, while the TCRdb copy is restricted to in-frame clones and leaves out a portion. The sample has about 350,000 clones; about 19% are singletons. The sample holds a few counts of this clone. V was cut by 5 bases and J by 5 bases, with 13 bases left in between. The V gene's germline CDR1 is SGHTA and CDR2 FQGNSA. The CDR3 has 13 residues. The chain has TRBV7-2 and TRBJ2-7; a possible D gene is TRBD1 (5 bases). The specimen was naive CD4+ T cells from blood. This TCR was recovered from a young woman in good health. DNA of the CDR3: TGTGCCAGCAGCACTAACCTAGGGGACGAGCAGTACTTC. It translates to CASSTNLGDEQYF. The full variable domain, with the rest looked up from reference TRBV7-2 and TRBJ2-7, is GAGVSQSPSNKVTEKGKDVELRCDPISGHTALYWYRQSLGQGLEFLIYFQGNSAPDKSGLPSDRFSAERTGGSVSTLTIQRTQQEDSAVYLCASSTNLGDEQYFGPGTRLTVT.